The subject of this entry is one T cell receptor beta chain. Its specificity is not known. J lost 1 base, V lost 4 bases, and 5 bases had no gene match. The length of the CDR3 is 14 residues. Germline lookup yields CDR1 SQVTM and CDR2 ANQGSEA. Staining for CD45RO/CCR7/CD25/CD127/CD95/CD27 allowed sorting of CD4+ naive, central memory, regulatory and stem cell-like memory cells. These data originate in a study of beta chain features in type 1 diabetes. General study findings and limits: Relative to healthy donors, patients appeared to have naive, central memory and Treg TCRB repertoires that were more similar. The question of HLA type influencing TCRB rearrangement was one that remained unresolved here.

The study reverse transcribed the entire isolated RNA, so it sequenced expressed TCRB transcripts. TCRdb keeps only in-frame clones here, not all; method: immunoSEQ multiplex PCR. Of approximately 400,000 clones in the sample, around 15% are singletons; the top ten hold more than 0.015%. This sequence originates from a woman aged 18-29 years in good health. Sequences were obtained from naive CD4+ T cells from blood. V is TRBV29-1 and J is TRBJ1-1; 8 bases are shared with TRBD1. CDR3 residues: CSVAVQGGNTEAFF. The CDR3 nucleotides read TGCAGCGTTGCCGTACAGGGGGGGAACACTGAAGCTTTCTTT. Based on the CDR3 plus reference TRBV29-1 and TRBJ1-1, the full variable domain is SAVISQKPSRDICQRGTSLTIQCQVDSQVTMMFWYRQQPGQSLTLIATANQGSEATYESGFVIDKFPISRPNLTFSTLTVSNMSPEDSSIYLCSVAVQGGNTEAFFGQGTRLTVV.